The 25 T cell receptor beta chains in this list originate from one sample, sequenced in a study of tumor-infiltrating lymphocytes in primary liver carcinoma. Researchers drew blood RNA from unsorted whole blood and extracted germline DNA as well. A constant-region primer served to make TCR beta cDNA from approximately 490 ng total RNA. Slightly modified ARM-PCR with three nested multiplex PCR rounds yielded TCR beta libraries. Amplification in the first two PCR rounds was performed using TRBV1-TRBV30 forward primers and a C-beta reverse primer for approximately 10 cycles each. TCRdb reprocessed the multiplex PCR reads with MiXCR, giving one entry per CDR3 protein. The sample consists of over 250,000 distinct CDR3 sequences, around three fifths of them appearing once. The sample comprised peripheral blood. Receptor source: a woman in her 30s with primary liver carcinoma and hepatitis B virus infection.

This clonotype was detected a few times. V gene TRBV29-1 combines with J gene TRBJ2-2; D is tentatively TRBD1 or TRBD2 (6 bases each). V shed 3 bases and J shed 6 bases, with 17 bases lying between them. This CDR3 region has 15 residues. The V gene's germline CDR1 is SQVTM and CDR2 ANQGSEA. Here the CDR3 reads CSVERDTSGAGELFF. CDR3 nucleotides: TGCAGCGTTGAGCGGGACACCTCCGGGGCCGGGGAGCTGTTTTTT.

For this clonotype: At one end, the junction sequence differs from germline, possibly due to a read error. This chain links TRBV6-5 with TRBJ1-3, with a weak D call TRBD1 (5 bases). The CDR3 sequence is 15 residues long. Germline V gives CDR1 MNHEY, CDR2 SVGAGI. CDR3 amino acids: CAGSRSRDSGDTIYF. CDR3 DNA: TGTGCCGGCAGCCGGTCGAGGGACTCTGGAGACACCATATATTTT.

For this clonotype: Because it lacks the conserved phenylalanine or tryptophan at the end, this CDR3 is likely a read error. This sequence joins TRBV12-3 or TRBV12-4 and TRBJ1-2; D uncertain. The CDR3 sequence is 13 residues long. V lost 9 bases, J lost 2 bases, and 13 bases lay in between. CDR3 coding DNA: TGTGCCAGGACCACGACGGGGAACTATGGCTACACCTTG. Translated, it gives CARTTTGNYGYTL.

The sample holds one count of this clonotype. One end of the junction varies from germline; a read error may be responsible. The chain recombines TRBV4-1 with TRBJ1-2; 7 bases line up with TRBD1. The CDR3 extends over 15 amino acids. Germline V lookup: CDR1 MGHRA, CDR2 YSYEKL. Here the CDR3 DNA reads TGCGCCAGCAACCAAGGGGGTACAGGGGAGGACGGCTACACCTTC. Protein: CASNQGGTGEDGYTF.

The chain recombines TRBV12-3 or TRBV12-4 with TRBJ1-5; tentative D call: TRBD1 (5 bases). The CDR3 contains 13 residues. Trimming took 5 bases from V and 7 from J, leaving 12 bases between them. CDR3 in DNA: TGTGCCAGCAGTCGCGCAGGGTACCAGCCCCAGCATTTT. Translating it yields CASSRAGYQPQHF.

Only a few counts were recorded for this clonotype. CDR3 residues: CASGHGPTGELFF. For the CDR3, the DNA is TGTGCCAGTGGACACGGACCCACCGGGGAGCTGTTTTTT. This chain uses TRBV6-2 or TRBV6-3 with TRBJ2-2; tentative D call: TRBD1 (5 bases). Per the germline V gene, CDR1 is MNHEY and CDR2 is SVGEGT. Trimming pared 9 bases from V and 4 bases from J, leaving 12 bases between. The CDR3 sequence is 13 residues long.

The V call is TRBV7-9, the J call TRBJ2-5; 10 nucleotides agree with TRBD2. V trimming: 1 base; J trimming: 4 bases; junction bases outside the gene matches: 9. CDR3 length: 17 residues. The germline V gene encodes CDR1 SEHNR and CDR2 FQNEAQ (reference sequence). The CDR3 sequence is CASSLVSGRTTGETQYF. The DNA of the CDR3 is TGTGCCAGCAGCTTAGTTAGCGGGAGGACCACTGGAGAGACCCAGTACTTC.

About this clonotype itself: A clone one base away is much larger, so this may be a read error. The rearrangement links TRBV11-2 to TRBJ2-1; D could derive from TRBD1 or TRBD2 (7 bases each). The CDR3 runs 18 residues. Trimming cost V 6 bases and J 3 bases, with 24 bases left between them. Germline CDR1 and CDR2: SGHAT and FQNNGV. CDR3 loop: CASRSRKGASGDYNEQFF. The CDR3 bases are TGTGCCAGCAGATCACGCAAGGGGGCTAGCGGCGACTACAATGAGCAGTTCTTC.

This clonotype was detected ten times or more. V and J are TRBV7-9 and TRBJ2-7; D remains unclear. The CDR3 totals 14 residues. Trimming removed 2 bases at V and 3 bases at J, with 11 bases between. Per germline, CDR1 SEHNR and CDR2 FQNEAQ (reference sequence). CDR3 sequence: CASSLKGFGYEQYF. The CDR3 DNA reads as TGTGCCAGCAGCTTAAAAGGTTTCGGCTACGAGCAGTACTTC.

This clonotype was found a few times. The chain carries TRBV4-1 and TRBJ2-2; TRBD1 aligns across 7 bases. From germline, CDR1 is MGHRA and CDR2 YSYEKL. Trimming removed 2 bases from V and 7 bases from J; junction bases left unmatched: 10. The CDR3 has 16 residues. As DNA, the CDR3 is TGCGCCAGCAGCCAATTTAACAGGGGAGCAGTCGGGGAGCTGTTTTTT. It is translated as CASSQFNRGAVGELFF.

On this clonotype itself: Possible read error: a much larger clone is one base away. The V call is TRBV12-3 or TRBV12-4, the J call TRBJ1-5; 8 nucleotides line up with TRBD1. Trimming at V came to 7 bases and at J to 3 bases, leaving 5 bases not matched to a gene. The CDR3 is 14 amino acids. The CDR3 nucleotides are TGTGCCAGCAACCGACAGGGGATCAATCAGCCCCAGCATTTT. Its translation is CASNRQGINQPQHF.

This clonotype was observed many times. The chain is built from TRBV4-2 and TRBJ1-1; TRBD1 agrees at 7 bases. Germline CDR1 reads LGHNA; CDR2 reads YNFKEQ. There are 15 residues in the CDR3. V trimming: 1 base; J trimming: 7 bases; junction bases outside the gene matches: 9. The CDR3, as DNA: TGTGCCAGCAGCCAAGGCACCAGGGGGAAGGGTGAAGCTTTCTTT. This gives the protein CASSQGTRGKGEAFF.

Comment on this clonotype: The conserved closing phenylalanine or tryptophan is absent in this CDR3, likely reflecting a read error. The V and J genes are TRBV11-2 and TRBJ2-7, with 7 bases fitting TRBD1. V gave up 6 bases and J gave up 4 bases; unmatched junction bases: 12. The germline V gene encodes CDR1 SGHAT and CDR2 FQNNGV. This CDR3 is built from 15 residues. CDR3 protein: CASSKQTGQNYEQYL. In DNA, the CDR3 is TGTGCCAGCAGTAAGCAAACGGGACAGAATTACGAGCAGTACCTC.

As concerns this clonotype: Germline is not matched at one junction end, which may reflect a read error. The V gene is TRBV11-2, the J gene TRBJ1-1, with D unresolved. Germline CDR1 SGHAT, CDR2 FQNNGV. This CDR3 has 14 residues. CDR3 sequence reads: CASGEAVLNTEALF. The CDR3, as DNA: TGTGCCAGCGGGGAGGCAGTTCTGAACACTGAAGCTCTCTTT.

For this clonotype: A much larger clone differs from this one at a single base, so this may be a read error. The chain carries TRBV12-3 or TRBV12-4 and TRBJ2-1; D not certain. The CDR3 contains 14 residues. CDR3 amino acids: CACSMGWSLDEQFF. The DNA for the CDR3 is TGTGCCTGCAGTATGGGGTGGAGTCTTGATGAGCAGTTCTTC.

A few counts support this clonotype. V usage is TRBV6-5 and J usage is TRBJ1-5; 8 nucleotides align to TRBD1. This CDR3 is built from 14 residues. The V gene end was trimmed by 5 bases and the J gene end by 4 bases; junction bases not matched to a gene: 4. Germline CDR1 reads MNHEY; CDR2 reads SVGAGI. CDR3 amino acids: CASSNRGNNQPQHF. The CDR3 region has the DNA TGTGCCAGCAGTAACAGGGGGAATAATCAGCCCCAGCATTTT.

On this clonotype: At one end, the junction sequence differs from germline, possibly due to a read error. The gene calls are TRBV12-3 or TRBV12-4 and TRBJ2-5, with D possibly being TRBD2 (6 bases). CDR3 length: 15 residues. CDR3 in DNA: TGTGCCAGCAGCATCTACCCCGGGAGCGAAGAGGGCCAGCACTTC. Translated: CASSIYPGSEEGQHF.

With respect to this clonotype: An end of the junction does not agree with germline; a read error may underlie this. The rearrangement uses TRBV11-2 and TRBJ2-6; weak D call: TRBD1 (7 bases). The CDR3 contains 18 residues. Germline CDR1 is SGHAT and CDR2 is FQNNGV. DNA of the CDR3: TGTGCCGGCAGCTTAAGGGGGGACAGAGGATCTGAGGCCAACGTCCTGACTTTC. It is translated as CAGSLRGDRGSEANVLTF.

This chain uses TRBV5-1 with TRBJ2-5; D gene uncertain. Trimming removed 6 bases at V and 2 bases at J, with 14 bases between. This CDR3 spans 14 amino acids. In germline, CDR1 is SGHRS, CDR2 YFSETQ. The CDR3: CASMPGSYQETQYF. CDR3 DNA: TGCGCCAGCATGCCCGGTTCATATCAAGAGACCCAGTACTTC.

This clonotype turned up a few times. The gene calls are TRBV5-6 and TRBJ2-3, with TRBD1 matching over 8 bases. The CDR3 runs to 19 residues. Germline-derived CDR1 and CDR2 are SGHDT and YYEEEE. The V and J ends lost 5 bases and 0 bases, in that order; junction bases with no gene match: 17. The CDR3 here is CASSRGTGIVLPSTDTQYF. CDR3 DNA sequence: TGTGCCAGCAGTCGCGGGACAGGAATCGTTTTACCTAGCACAGATACGCAGTATTTT.

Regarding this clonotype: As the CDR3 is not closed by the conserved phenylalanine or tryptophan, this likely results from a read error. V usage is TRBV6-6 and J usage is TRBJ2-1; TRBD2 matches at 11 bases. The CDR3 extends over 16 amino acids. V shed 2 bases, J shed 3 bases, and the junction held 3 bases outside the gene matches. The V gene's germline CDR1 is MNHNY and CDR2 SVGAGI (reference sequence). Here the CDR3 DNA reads TGTGCCAGCAGTTACCCTACTAGCGGGAGCTACAATGAGCAGTTCTTA. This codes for CASSYPTSGSYNEQFL.

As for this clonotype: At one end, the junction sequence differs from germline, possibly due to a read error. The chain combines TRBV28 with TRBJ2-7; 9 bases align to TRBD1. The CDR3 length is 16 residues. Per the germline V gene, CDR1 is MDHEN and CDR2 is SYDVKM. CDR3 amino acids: CTSTPAQGAGPQEQYF. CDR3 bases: TGTACCAGCACCCCAGCACAGGGGGCAGGTCCTCAAGAGCAGTACTTC.

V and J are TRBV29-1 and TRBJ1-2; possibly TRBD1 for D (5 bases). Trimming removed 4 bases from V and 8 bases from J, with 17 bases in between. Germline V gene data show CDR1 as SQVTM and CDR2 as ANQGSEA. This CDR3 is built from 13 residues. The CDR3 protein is CSVGVRGKGGYTF. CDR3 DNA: TGCAGCGTTGGAGTACGGGGGAAGGGAGGCTACACCTTC.

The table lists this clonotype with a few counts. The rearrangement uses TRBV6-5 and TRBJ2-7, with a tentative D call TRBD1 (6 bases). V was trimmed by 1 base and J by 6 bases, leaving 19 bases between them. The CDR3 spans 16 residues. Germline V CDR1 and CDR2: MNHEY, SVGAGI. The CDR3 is CASSYLGADGPSEQYF. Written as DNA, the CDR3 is TGTGCCAGCAGTTACTTGGGGGCCGACGGGCCTTCCGAGCAGTACTTC.

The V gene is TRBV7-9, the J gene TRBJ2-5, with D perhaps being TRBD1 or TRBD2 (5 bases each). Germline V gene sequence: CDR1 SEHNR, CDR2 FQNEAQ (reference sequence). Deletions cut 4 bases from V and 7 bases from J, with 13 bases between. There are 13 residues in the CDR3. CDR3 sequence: CASSSLPGGTQYF. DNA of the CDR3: TGTGCCAGCAGCTCACTACCTGGGGGGACCCAGTACTTC.